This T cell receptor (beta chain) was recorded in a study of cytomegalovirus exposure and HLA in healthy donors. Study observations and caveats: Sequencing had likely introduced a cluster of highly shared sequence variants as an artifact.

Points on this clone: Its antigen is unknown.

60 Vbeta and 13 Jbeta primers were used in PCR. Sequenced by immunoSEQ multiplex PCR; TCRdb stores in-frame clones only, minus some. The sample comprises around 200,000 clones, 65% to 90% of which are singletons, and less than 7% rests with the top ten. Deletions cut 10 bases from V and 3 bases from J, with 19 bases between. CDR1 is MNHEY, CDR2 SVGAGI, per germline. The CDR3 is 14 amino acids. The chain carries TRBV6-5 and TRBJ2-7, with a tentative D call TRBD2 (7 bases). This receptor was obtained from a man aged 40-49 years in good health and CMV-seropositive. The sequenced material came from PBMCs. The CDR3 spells CATRGAGDRYEQYF. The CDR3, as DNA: TGTGCCACTCGGGGGGCGGGGGACCGCTACGAGCAGTACTTC.